Only a few counts were recorded for the clone carrying this T cell receptor beta chain. CDR1 and CDR2 from the germline V gene are GTSNPN and SVGIG (reference sequence). The V and J ends lost 5 bases and 14 bases respectively, with 13 bases between them. This CDR3 contains 11 residues. The data stem from a study of CD8 T cells in Susac syndrome. Reverse transcription of 0.5 to 1 ug RNA was performed with random hexamers. The authors amplified TCR beta CDR3 across 54 Vbeta and 13 Jbeta using immunoSEQ multiplex PCR. MiXCR was run by TCRdb on the immunoSEQ multiplex PCR reads, yielding one entry per CDR3 protein. This sample has approximately 210,000 distinct CDR3 sequences, with 85% to 95% found just once.

The sequencing input was CD4+ T cells from PBMCs. V gene TRBV30 combines with J gene TRBJ1-6; D not certain. The receptor's source is a human donor with Susac syndrome. DNA of the CDR3: TGTGCCTGGTCCCTTGGTACTACCCTCCACTTT. It translates to CAWSLGTTLHF.